Listed below are T cell receptor beta chains from one sample, sequenced in a study of T cell changes during pregnancy in multiple sclerosis. Profiled with immunoSEQ multiplex PCR; TCRdb holds only in-frame clones, not every one. Altogether almost 35,000 clones are present, less than 95% being singletons, with the ten largest covering around 11%. The sequencing used CD8+ T cells from peripheral blood mononuclear cells, collected before pregnancy. Source of these receptors: a female donor with multiple sclerosis, enrolled in a pregnancy study. The CDR3 runs from the conserved cysteine through the conserved F or W. The D gene is left open where the match is weak. The size entry is marked missing in some rows and otherwise reads once, few, many or a size class.

abundance	d_gene	j_gene	v_gene	len	CDR3aa	CDR3nt
NA	NA	TRBJ2-1	TRBV27	14	CASGGVGVYNEQFF	TGTGCCAGCGGAGGGGTGGGGGTCTACAATGAGCAGTTCTTC
NA	TRBD2	TRBJ2-1	TRBV7-9	15	CASSWPGGGHNEQFF	TGTGCCAGCAGCTGGCCTGGCGGGGGACACAATGAGCAGTTCTTC
NA	TRBD2	TRBJ2-5	TRBV25-1	16	CASSEREAGGRQTQYF	TGTGCCAGCAGTGAGCGCGAGGCGGGAGGGCGGCAGACCCAGTACTTC
NA	TRBD1	TRBJ1-1	TRBV28	15	CASRVQGGPNTEAFF	TGTGCCAGCAGAGTACAGGGGGGACCCAACACTGAAGCTTTCTTT
NA	TRBD1	TRBJ1-4	TRBV2	15	CASSGQGETNEKLFF	TGTGCCAGCAGTGGACAGGGCGAAACTAATGAAAAACTGTTTTTT
NA	TRBD2	TRBJ2-1	TRBV4-2	16	CASSLEGLAGAGEQFF	TGTGCCAGCAGCCTGGAGGGACTAGCGGGGGCTGGTGAGCAGTTCTTC
NA	NA	TRBJ1-1	TRBV2	14	CASSDSGFDTEAFF	TGTGCCAGCAGTGATTCGGGATTTGACACTGAAGCTTTCTTT
NA	NA	TRBJ2-7	TRBV4-2	15	CASSEKHDSSYEQYF	TGTGCCAGCAGCGAGAAACACGACAGCTCCTACGAGCAGTACTTC
once	NA	TRBJ1-2	TRBV4-3	17	CASSQEGVGGYFYGYTF	TGCGCCAGCAGCCAAGAGGGGGTGGGGGGTTATTTCTATGGCTACACCTTC
NA	NA	TRBJ2-7	TRBV5-5	14	CASSLALVSYEQYF	TGTGCCAGCAGCTTGGCGCTAGTCTCCTACGAGCAGTACTTC
NA	NA	TRBJ2-7	TRBV5-4	14	CASSHFTDSYEQYF	TGTGCCAGCAGCCACTTTACGGACAGCTACGAGCAGTACTTC
NA	NA	TRBJ2-1	TRBV18	15	CASSQADRVYNEQFF	TGTGCCAGCTCACAGGCAGACAGAGTATACAATGAGCAGTTCTTC
NA	NA	TRBJ2-1	TRBV29-1	12	CSVEIRDYEQFF	TGCAGCGTTGAAATCAGGGACTATGAGCAGTTCTTC
NA	TRBD1	TRBJ2-2	TRBV5-1	17	CASSPRQGESQAGELFF	TGCGCCAGCAGCCCTCGACAGGGCGAGTCGCAGGCCGGGGAGCTGTTTTTT
NA	TRBD1	TRBJ2-2	TRBV7-9	18	CADLIPGQGGGNTGELFF	TGTGCCGACCTCATCCCGGGACAGGGAGGTGGAAACACCGGGGAGCTGTTTTTT
NA	NA	TRBJ1-2	TRBV29-1	18	CSVDESQVLTRQTYGYTF	TGCAGCGTTGATGAGAGCCAGGTCCTAACCAGGCAAACCTATGGCTACACCTTC
NA	NA	TRBJ1-4	TRBV5-5	15	CASSLTPDSNEKLFF	TGTGCCAGCAGCTTAACTCCCGACTCTAATGAAAAACTGTTTTTT
NA	TRBD2	TRBJ2-7	TRBV5-1	16	CASSLEVAGGPREQYF	TGCGCCAGCAGCTTGGAGGTAGCGGGAGGGCCTCGTGAGCAGTACTTC
few	TRBD2	TRBJ2-1	TRBV10-1	17	CASSASGRNPPYNEQFF	TGCGCCAGCAGTGCCAGCGGGAGAAATCCGCCCTACAATGAGCAGTTCTTC
NA	NA	TRBJ1-1	TRBV4-2	13	CASSQPGASEAFF	TGTGCCAGCAGCCAACCAGGGGCCTCTGAAGCTTTCTTT
NA	TRBD1	TRBJ1-2	TRBV5-6	15	CASSPETGVNYGYTF	TGTGCCAGCAGCCCGGAGACAGGGGTCAACTATGGCTACACCTTC
NA	TRBD2	TRBJ2-7	TRBV6-5	16	CASSYSRTSGAYEQYF	TGTGCCAGCAGTTACTCACGGACTAGCGGGGCGTACGAGCAGTACTTC
NA	NA	TRBJ2-7	TRBV4-1	15	CASSHLPADYYEQYF	TGCGCCAGCAGCCACTTACCCGCGGATTACTACGAGCAGTACTTC
NA	NA	TRBJ2-2	TRBV4-1	15	CASSQVLPNTGELFF	TGCGCCAGCAGCCAAGTTCTACCAAACACCGGGGAGCTGTTTTTT
NA	NA	TRBJ1-4	TRBV30	15	CAWSKLGSPNEKLFF	TGTGCCTGGAGTAAGCTGGGCAGCCCTAATGAAAAACTGTTTTTT
NA	TRBD2	TRBJ2-2	TRBV4-1	19	CASSQDVGLAGLGTGELFF	TGCGCCAGCAGCCAAGATGTGGGACTAGCGGGGCTGGGCACCGGGGAGCTGTTTTTT
NA	TRBD1	TRBJ1-1	TRBV7-9	17	CASSLTSGGRMNTEAFF	TGTGCCAGCAGCTTAACCTCAGGGGGCAGGATGAACACTGAAGCTTTCTTT
NA	TRBD2	TRBJ2-4	TRBV5-5	16	CASSLTSGGAKNIQYF	TGTGCCAGCAGTTTAACTAGCGGGGGTGCCAAAAACATTCAGTACTTC
once	NA	TRBJ2-5	TRBV7-2	13	CASSLRSIETQYF	TGTGCCAGCAGCTTAAGGAGTATAGAGACCCAGTACTTC
NA	NA	TRBJ2-7	TRBV7-6	13	CASSLAIEVEQYF	TGTGCCAGCAGCTTGGCGATTGAGGTCGAGCAGTACTTC
NA	TRBD2	TRBJ2-1	TRBV19	17	CASSTSPGLAGGDEQFF	TGTGCCAGTAGTACCTCACCCGGACTAGCGGGGGGTGATGAGCAGTTCTTC
NA	TRBD1	TRBJ1-2	TRBV6-5	14	CASSYSGGNYGYTF	TGTGCCAGCAGTTACTCAGGGGGCAACTATGGCTACACCTTC
NA	NA	TRBJ2-3	TRBV6-5	14	CASSYGGAVDTQYF	TGTGCCAGCAGTTACGGGGGCGCGGTTGATACGCAGTATTTT
NA	TRBD2	TRBJ2-1	TRBV27	16	CASSSTPSGGYNEQFF	TGTGCCAGCAGCTCTACTCCTAGCGGGGGTTACAATGAGCAGTTCTTC
NA	TRBD2	TRBJ2-1	TRBV5-1	16	CASSFTAGGPGNEQFF	TGCGCCAGCAGCTTCACGGCGGGAGGGCCAGGTAATGAGCAGTTCTTC
NA	NA	TRBJ1-1	TRBV19	12	CASRYGNTEAFF	TGTGCCAGTCGTTACGGGAACACTGAAGCTTTCTTT
NA	TRBD2	TRBJ2-1	TRBV4-3	18	CASSQEGSGGAPYGEQFF	TGCGCCAGCAGCCAAGAAGGTAGCGGGGGGGCCCCCTACGGTGAGCAGTTCTTC
NA	NA	TRBJ2-1	TRBV14	16	CASSHTAQRSYNEQFF	TGTGCCAGCAGCCATACTGCCCAACGCTCCTACAATGAGCAGTTCTTC
NA	TRBD1	TRBJ2-1	TRBV27	15	CASSAQGVPYNEQFF	TGTGCCAGCAGCGCACAGGGGGTCCCCTACAATGAGCAGTTCTTC
NA	NA	TRBJ2-1	TRBV9	15	CASSVEQDRRNEQFF	TGTGCCAGCAGCGTCGAACAGGACCGACGCAATGAGCAGTTCTTC
NA	NA	TRBJ2-5	TRBV14	13	CASSQDSLGTQYF	TGTGCCAGCAGCCAAGATAGCCTCGGGACCCAGTACTTC
NA	NA	TRBJ2-1	TRBV25-1	13	CASSESGIDEQFF	TGTGCCAGCAGTGAATCGGGAATCGATGAGCAGTTCTTC
NA	NA	TRBJ1-3	TRBV21-1	17	CASSKARGQGPGNTIYF	TGTGCCAGCAGCAAAGCCCGGGGACAGGGGCCTGGAAACACCATATATTTT
NA	NA	TRBJ2-7	TRBV5-4	12	CASSLDLYEQYF	TGTGCCAGCAGCTTGGACCTATACGAGCAGTACTTC
NA	NA	TRBJ1-1	TRBV7-9	16	CASSPYLSGMNTEAFF	TGTGCCAGCAGCCCCTATCTATCAGGTATGAACACTGAAGCTTTCTTT
NA	TRBD1	TRBJ2-7	TRBV27	14	CASSFLTGTEEQYF	TGTGCCAGCAGTTTCCTGACAGGGACGGAAGAGCAGTACTTC
NA	TRBD1	TRBJ1-5	TRBV7-8	17	CASSLLVGQGGNQPQHF	TGTGCCAGCAGCTTATTAGTGGGACAGGGTGGCAATCAGCCCCAGCATTTT
NA	TRBD1	TRBJ1-4	TRBV7-9	15	CASSSRTGVGEKLFF	TGTGCCAGCAGCTCTAGGACAGGGGTGGGAGAAAAACTGTTTTTT
NA	NA	TRBJ2-7	TRBV2	12	CASKLRHYEQYF	TGTGCCAGCAAACTCAGGCATTACGAGCAGTACTTC
NA	NA	TRBJ1-5	TRBV5-1	15	CASSLSGDSNQPQHF	TGCGCCAGCAGCTTGTCCGGGGATAGCAATCAGCCCCAGCATTTT
NA	TRBD1	TRBJ2-5	TRBV5-4	14	CASSFRQGPETQYF	TGTGCCAGCAGCTTCAGACAGGGGCCAGAGACCCAGTACTTC
NA	TRBD1	TRBJ2-3	TRBV7-3	17	CASSLRPDRLSTDTQYF	TGTGCCAGCAGCTTAAGACCGGACAGGCTTTCCACAGATACGCAGTATTTT
NA	TRBD2	TRBJ2-7	TRBV27	16	CASSFQSSGRAYEQYF	TGTGCCAGCAGTTTCCAATCTAGCGGGAGGGCCTATGAGCAGTACTTC
NA	NA	TRBJ1-5	TRBV12-5	20	CASGLVLLGGRGYSNQPQHF	TGTGCTAGTGGTTTGGTACTCCTCGGGGGAAGGGGTTATAGCAATCAGCCCCAGCATTTT
once	NA	TRBJ1-4	TRBV19	14	CASSITGSNEKLFF	TGTGCCAGTAGTATTACAGGGAGTAATGAAAAACTGTTTTTT
NA	TRBD1	TRBJ2-6	TRBV15	16	CATSNTGGSGANVLTF	TGTGCCACCAGCAACACAGGGGGCTCTGGGGCCAACGTCCTGACTTTC
NA	TRBD1	TRBJ2-5	TRBV27	14	CASSFGTDQETQYF	TGTGCCAGCAGTTTCGGGACAGATCAAGAGACCCAGTACTTC
NA	NA	TRBJ2-2	TRBV5-5	15	CASSLFFGNTGELFF	TGTGCCAGCAGCTTATTTTTCGGGAACACCGGGGAGCTGTTTTTT
NA	TRBD1	TRBJ1-3	TRBV7-6	15	CASSLGQGSGNTIYF	TGTGCCAGCAGCTTAGGACAGGGCTCTGGAAACACCATATATTTT